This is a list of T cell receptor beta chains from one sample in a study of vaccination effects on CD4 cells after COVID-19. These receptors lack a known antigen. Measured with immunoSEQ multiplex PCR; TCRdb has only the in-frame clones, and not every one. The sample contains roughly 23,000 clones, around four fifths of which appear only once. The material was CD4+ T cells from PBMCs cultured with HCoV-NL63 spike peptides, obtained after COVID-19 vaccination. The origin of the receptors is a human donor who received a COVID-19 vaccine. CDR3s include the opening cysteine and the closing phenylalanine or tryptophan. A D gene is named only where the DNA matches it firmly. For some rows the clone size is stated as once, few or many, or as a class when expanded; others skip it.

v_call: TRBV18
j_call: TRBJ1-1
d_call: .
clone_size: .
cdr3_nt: TGTGCCAGCTCAACAGGAATGAACACTGAAGCTTTCTTT
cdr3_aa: CASSTGMNTEAFF

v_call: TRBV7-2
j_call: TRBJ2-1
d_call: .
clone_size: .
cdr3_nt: TGTGCCAGCAGCCCGCTAGGGGGCTCCTACAATGAGCAGTTCTTC
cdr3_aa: CASSPLGGSYNEQFF

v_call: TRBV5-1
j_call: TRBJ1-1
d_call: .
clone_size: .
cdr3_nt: TGCGCCAGCGGATCTAACAGTGCCCCTGAAGCTTTCTTT
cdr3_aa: CASGSNSAPEAFF

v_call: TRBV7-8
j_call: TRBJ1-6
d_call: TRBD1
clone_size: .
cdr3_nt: TGTGCCAGCAGCTCGACAGGGCATAATTCACCCCTCCACTTT
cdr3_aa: CASSSTGHNSPLHF

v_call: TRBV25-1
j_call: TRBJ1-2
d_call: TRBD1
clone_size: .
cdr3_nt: TGTGCCACCAAGGGACAGAACTATGGCTACACCTTC
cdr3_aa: CATKGQNYGYTF

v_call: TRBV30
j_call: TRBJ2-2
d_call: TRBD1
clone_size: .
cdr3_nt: TGTGCCTGGTGGACAGGGGCGGGCACCGGGGAGCTGTTTTTT
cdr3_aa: CAWWTGAGTGELFF

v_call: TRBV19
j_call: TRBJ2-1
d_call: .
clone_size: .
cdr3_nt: TGTGCCAGTAGTGGGGGAGCAAGGGCCAGTGACTACAATGAGCAGTTCTTC
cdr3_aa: CASSGGARASDYNEQFF

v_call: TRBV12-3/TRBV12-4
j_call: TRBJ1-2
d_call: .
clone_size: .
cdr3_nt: TGTGCCAGCAGTGACAGTTGGCTCTATGGCTACACCTTC
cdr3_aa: CASSDSWLYGYTF

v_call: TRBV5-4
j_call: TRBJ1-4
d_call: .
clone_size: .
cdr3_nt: TGTGCCAGCAGCTTGGACGGGATGGTGCTCAATGAAAAACTGTTTTTT
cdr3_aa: CASSLDGMVLNEKLFF

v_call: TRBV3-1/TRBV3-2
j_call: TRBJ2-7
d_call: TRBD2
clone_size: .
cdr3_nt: TGTGCCAGCAGCCAAGAAGGTAGCGGGTTTAACGAGCAGTACTTC
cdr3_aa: CASSQEGSGFNEQYF

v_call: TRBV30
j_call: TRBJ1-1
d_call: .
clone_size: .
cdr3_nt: TGTGCCTGGACCTCAAAGGGGACGCTGAGCACTGAAGCTTTCTTT
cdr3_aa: CAWTSKGTLSTEAFF

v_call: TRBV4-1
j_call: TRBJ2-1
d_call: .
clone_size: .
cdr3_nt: TGCGCCAGCAGCCAACCACTGAGCCGGGACAACCGCTCCAAAGGAAAATACAATGAGCAGTTCTTC
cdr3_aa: CASSQPLSRDNRSKGKYNEQFF

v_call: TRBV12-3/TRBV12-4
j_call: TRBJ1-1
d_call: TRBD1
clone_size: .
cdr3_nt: TGTGCCAGCAGTATGGGACAGCGAGCTTTCTTT
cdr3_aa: CASSMGQRAFF

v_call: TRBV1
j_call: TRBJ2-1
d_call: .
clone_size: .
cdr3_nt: TGCACCAGCAGCCAAGACAGAGAGCAGTTCTTC
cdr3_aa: CTSSQDREQFF

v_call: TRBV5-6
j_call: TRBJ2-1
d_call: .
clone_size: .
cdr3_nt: TGTGCCAGCAGCTTGGTTGGGAACAACAATGAGCAGTTCTTC
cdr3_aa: CASSLVGNNNEQFF

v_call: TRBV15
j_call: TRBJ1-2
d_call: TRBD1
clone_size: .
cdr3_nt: TGTGCCACCAGCAGAGTCAAGGGGGCGCAGGGCTACACCTTC
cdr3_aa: CATSRVKGAQGYTF

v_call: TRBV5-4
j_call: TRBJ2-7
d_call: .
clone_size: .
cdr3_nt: TGTGCCAGCAGCTTGGAGGTCCGGGCTTCCTACGAGCAGTACTTC
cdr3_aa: CASSLEVRASYEQYF

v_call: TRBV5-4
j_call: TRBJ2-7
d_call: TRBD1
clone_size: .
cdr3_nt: TGTGCCAGCAGCTCGGGACAGGAATTCTACGAGCAGTACTTC
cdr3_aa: CASSSGQEFYEQYF

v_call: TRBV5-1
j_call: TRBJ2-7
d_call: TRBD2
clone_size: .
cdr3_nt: TGCGCCAGCAGCCTGGAACTAGCGGGTACCTTCTCCTACGAGCAGTACTTC
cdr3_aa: CASSLELAGTFSYEQYF

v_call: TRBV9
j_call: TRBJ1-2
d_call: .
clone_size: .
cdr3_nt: TGTGCCAGCAGCCCGGGACCCACCCCCCCTGGCTACACCTTC
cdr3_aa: CASSPGPTPPGYTF

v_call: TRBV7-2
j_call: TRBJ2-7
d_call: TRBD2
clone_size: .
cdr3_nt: TGTGCCAGCAGCCCTAGCGGGAGGCGGTCCTACGAGCAGTACTTC
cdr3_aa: CASSPSGRRSYEQYF

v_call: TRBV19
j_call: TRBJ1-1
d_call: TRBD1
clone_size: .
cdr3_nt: TGTGCCAGTAGTCCCCGACAGGGAGGGGAAGCTTTCTTT
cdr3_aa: CASSPRQGGEAFF

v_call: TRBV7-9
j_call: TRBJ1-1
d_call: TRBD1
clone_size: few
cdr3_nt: TGTGCCAGCAGCCTGGGACAGGCCACGGCCACTGAAGCTTTCTTT
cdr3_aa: CASSLGQATATEAFF

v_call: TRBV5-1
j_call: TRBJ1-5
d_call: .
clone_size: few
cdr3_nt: TGCGCCAGCAGCTTGGATTTGGGCAGCAATCAGCCCCAGCATTTT
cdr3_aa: CASSLDLGSNQPQHF

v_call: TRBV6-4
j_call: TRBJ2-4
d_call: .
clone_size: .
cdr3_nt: TGTGCCAGCAGTGACAAGGCGGGCATTCAGTACTTC
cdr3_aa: CASSDKAGIQYF

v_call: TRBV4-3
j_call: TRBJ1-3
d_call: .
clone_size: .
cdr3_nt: TGCGCCAGCAGCCAGGGATTGCTCTCTGGAAACACCATATATTTT
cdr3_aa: CASSQGLLSGNTIYF

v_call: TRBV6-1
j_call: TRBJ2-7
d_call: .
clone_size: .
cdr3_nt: TGTGCCAGCAGTGACCCTTTACGCGAGCAGTACTTC
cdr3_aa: CASSDPLREQYF

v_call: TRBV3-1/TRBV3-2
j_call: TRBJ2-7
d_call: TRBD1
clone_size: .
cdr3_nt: TGTGCCAGCAGCCTCCCGGGACAGGGGTACGAGCAGTACTTC
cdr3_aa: CASSLPGQGYEQYF

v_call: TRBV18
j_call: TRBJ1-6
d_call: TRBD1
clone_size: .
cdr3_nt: TGTGCCAGCTCACCAGGGGACAGCGATAATTCACCCCTCCACTTT
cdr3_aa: CASSPGDSDNSPLHF

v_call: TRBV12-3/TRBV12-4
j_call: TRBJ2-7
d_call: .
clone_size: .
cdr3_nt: TGTGCCAGCTCTCAGGCGGGTCCCGAGCAGTACTTC
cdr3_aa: CASSQAGPEQYF

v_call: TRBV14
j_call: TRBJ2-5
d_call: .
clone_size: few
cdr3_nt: TGTGCCAGCAGCCCGAGGATGAAAGAGACCCAGTACTTC
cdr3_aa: CASSPRMKETQYF

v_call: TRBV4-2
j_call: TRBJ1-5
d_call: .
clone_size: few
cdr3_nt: TGTGCCAGCAGCCAAGTTGGACAGCCCCAGCATTTT
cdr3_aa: CASSQVGQPQHF

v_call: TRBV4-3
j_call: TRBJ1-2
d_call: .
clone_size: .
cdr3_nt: TGCGCCAGCAGCCAAGGGGTGAGCCTTAACTATGGCTACACCTTC
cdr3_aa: CASSQGVSLNYGYTF

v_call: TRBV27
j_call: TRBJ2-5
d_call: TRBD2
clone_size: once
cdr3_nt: TGTGCCAGCAGTTTAAAACTAGCGAAAGGAGAGACCCAGTACTTC
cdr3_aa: CASSLKLAKGETQYF

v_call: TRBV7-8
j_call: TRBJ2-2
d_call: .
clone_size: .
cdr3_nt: TGTGCCAGCAGCTTAACAACCGGGGAGCTGTTTTTT
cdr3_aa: CASSLTTGELFF

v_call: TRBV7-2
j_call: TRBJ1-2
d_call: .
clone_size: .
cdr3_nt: TGTGCCAGCAGCTTTCAAGAGGGGTCCCACTATGGCTACACCTTC
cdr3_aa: CASSFQEGSHYGYTF

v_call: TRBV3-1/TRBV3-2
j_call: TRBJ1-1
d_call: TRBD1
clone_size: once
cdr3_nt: TGTGCCAGCAGCCAAGGGACAGGGCTAAACACTGAAGCTTTCTTT
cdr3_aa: CASSQGTGLNTEAFF

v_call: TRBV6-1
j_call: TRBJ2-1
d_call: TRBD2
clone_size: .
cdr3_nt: TGTGCCAGCAGTGTAGCGGGGGGCTCCTACAATGAGCAGTTCTTC
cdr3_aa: CASSVAGGSYNEQFF

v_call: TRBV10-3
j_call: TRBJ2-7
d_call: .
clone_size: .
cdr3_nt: TGTGCCATCAGTGAGTCGGTGGGAGAGCAGTACTTC
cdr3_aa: CAISESVGEQYF

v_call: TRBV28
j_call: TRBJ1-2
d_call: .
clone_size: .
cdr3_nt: TGTGCCAGCTCGAACTCGGGGTTCGTCTATGGCTACACCTTC
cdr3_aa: CASSNSGFVYGYTF